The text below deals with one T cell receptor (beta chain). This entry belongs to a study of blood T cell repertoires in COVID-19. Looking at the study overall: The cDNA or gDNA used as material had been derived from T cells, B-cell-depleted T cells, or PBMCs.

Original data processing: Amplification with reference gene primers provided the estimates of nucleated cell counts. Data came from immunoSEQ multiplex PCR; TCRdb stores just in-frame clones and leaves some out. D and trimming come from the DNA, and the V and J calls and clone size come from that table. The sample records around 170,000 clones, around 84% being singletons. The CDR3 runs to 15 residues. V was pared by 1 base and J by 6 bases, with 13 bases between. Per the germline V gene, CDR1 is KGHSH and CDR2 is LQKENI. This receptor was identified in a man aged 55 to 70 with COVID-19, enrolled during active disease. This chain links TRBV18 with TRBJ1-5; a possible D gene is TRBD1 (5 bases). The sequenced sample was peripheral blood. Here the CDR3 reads CASSPQGQGGQPQHF. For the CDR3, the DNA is TGTGCCAGCTCACCACAGGGGCAGGGAGGTCAGCCCCAGCATTTT.